The 32 T cell receptor beta chains below were found in one sample sequenced in a study of blood T cell repertoires in COVID-19. Some clones are missing from TCRdb's copy, which holds only in-frame ones; the method was immunoSEQ multiplex PCR. Of roughly 250,000 clones listed, about 90% are singletons. Sequencing input: peripheral blood. Source of these receptors: a person in their late teens or twenties with COVID-19, enrolled during active disease.

This clone was recorded a few times. V is TRBV6-4 and J is TRBJ2-1; D possibly corresponds to TRBD1 (5 bases). Germline CDR1 and CDR2: MRHNA and SNTAGT. With 3 bases removed from V and 5 bases from J, the gap between germline ends came to 8 bases. This CDR3 has 13 residues. CDR3 in DNA: TGTGCCAGCAGTGAGGGGCCAAACAATGAGCAGTTCTTC. It translates to CASSEGPNNEQFF.

In nucleotides, the CDR3 is TGTGCCTGGAGCCCCGGGGACAGGGGAAATTCACCCCTCCACTTT. Translating gives CAWSPGDRGNSPLHF. The J gene is TRBJ1-6, the V gene TRBV30; 10 nucleotides line up with TRBD1. CDR1 is GTSNPN and CDR2 is SVGIG in the germline V gene (reference sequence). CDR3 length: 15 residues. V lost 3 bases, J lost 7 bases, and 6 bases stayed unmatched.

The genes are TRBV7-3 and TRBJ2-5, with a tentative D call TRBD1 (5 bases). V was trimmed by 1 base and J by 0 bases, leaving 12 bases between them. Germline V CDR1 and CDR2: SGHTA, FQGTGA. The CDR3 covers 16 residues. CDR3 bases: TGTGCCAGCAGCTTAATAGGTGGGGCCTACCAAGAGACCCAGTACTTC. It is translated as CASSLIGGAYQETQYF. The full variable domain, completed using reference TRBV7-3 and TRBJ2-5, is GAGVSQTPSNKVTEKGKYVELRCDPISGHTALYWYRQSLGQGPEFLIYFQGTGAADDSGLPNDRFFAVRPEGSVSTLKIQRTERGDSAVYLCASSLIGGAYQETQYFGPGTRLLVL.

V is TRBV7-9 and J is TRBJ2-7, with TRBD1 identical over 8 bases. The CDR3 sequence is 15 residues long. Trimming took 5 bases from V and 0 from J; bases not matched to a gene: 6. Germline CDR1 and CDR2: SEHNR and FQNEAQ (reference sequence). The CDR3 sequence is CASSADRGGSYEQYF. CDR3 nucleotides: TGTGCCAGCAGCGCTGACAGGGGAGGCTCCTACGAGCAGTACTTC.

V gene TRBV11-2 combines with J gene TRBJ1-1, with a tentative D call TRBD1 (5 bases). There are 13 residues in the CDR3. With 8 bases removed from V and 5 bases from J, the gap between germline ends came to 15 bases. CDR1 is SGHAT, CDR2 FQNNGV, per germline. The CDR3 region has the DNA TGTGCCAGCCGGGGGTTCGTGGGAACTGAAGCTTTCTTT. It codes for CASRGFVGTEAFF.

V usage is TRBV4-1 and J usage is TRBJ2-1, with 16 bases identical to TRBD2. The V gene's germline CDR1 is MGHRA and CDR2 YSYEKL. This CDR3 spans 22 amino acids. J was trimmed by 7 bases and V by 3 bases; bases with no gene match: 21. For the CDR3, the DNA is TGCGCCAGCAGCCACCTGCTACCTCCCGGGACAGGGACTAGCGGGAGGGCAAATGAGCAGTTCTTC. It translates to CASSHLLPPGTGTSGRANEQFF.

The V and J genes are TRBV5-5 and TRBJ1-5, with 10 bases fitting TRBD1. Germline lookup yields CDR1 SGHKS and CDR2 YYEKEE (reference sequence). Unmatched junction bases numbered 8, after V lost 4 bases and J lost 4 bases. The CDR3 loop spans 16 amino acids. The CDR3 region is CASSQTQGQGNQPQHF. The DNA of the CDR3 is TGTGCCAGCAGCCAAACTCAGGGACAGGGGAATCAGCCCCAGCATTTT. The variable domain in full, with the rest retrieved from reference TRBV5-5 and TRBJ1-5, is DAGVTQSPTHLIKTRGQQVTLRCSPISGHKSVSWYQQVLGQGPQFIFQYYEKEERGRGNFPDRFSARQFPNYSSELNVNALLLGDSALYLCASSQTQGQGNQPQHFGDGTRLSIL.

The chain employs TRBV5-5 and TRBJ1-2; tentatively, D is TRBD1 (5 bases). Germline values: CDR1 SGHKS, CDR2 YYEKEE (reference sequence). The CDR3 spans 13 residues. V lost 5 bases and J 2 bases, leaving 10 bases between the germline ends. CDR3: CASRVGLNYGYTF. The CDR3 DNA reads TGTGCCAGCAGGGTGGGGCTGAACTATGGCTACACCTTC.

Regarding this clone: This sample includes further DNA sequences coding for the same CDR3. The chain uses TRBV24-1 and TRBJ2-1; 7 positions match TRBD1. V lost 6 bases, J lost 3 bases, and 4 bases stayed unmatched. Germline V CDR1 and CDR2: KGHDR, SFDVKD. This CDR3 comprises 14 residues. The CDR3 is CATSRQGSYNEQFF. CDR3 DNA sequence: TGTGCCACCAGTCGACAGGGTAGCTACAATGAGCAGTTCTTC.

The rearrangement links TRBV20-1 to TRBJ2-3; the D is unclear. Germline V CDR1 and CDR2: DFQATT, SNEGSKA (reference sequence). The CDR3 is made up of 15 amino acids. Trimming stripped 3 bases from V and 0 bases from J, with 13 bases between. CDR3 DNA: TGCAGTGCTAGTTTAGTTGGTATGAGCACAGATACGCAGTATTTT. Residues: CSASLVGMSTDTQYF.

The chain couples TRBV7-9 to TRBJ2-7; 9 nucleotides agree with TRBD2. Trimming at V came to 3 bases and at J to 7 bases, leaving 7 bases not matched to a gene. The CDR3 is made up of 14 amino acids. Germline CDR1 reads SEHNR; CDR2 reads FQNEAQ (reference sequence). CDR3 residues: CASSLPSGAPEQYF. The CDR3 nucleotides are TGTGCCAGCAGCTTGCCTAGCGGGGCACCAGAGCAGTACTTC.

Of note for this clone: The sample has other DNA sequences that encode this CDR3 too. CDR3 loop: CASRGGEKLFF. The CDR3 nucleotides read TGTGCCAGCAGGGGAGGCGAAAAACTGTTTTTT. This chain connects TRBV6-5 to TRBJ1-4; the D is unclear. With 6 bases removed from V and 8 bases from J, the gap between germline ends came to 7 bases. In germline, CDR1 is MNHEY, CDR2 SVGAGI. The CDR3 spans 11 residues.

The chain carries TRBV5-1 and TRBJ2-3; 8 bases line up with TRBD1. Germline trimming cut 3 bases from V and 3 bases from J; bases unmatched to any gene: 6. There are 15 residues in the CDR3. The V gene's germline CDR1 is SGHRS and CDR2 YFSETQ. The CDR3 DNA reads TGCGCCAGCAGCTCGGGACAGGAGGGGACAGATACGCAGTATTTT. Translated, it gives CASSSGQEGTDTQYF.

The chain joins TRBV27 to TRBJ2-2; TRBD1 matches 8 bases. Germline V lookup: CDR1 MNHEY, CDR2 SMNVEV (reference sequence). CDR3 length: 16 amino acids. V lost 5 bases and J lost 5; bases outside the gene matches: 10. CDR3 DNA: TGTGCCAGCAGTAGGGACAGGTATCAACGGACCGGGGAGCTGTTTTTT. Translation gives CASSRDRYQRTGELFF.

This chain uses TRBV2 with TRBJ2-7; no clear D gene. Trimming took 5 bases from V and 2 from J, leaving 19 bases between them. CDR3 length: 16 amino acids. CDR1 and CDR2 from the germline V gene are SNHLY and FYNNEI. CDR3 residues: CASSFNSAEQTYEQYF. Written as DNA, the CDR3 is TGTGCCAGCAGTTTCAATTCAGCTGAACAGACCTACGAGCAGTACTTC.

The rearrangement uses TRBV28 and TRBJ1-5; D uncertain. V was shortened by 3 bases and J by 3 bases, with 9 bases between the two germline ends. CDR3 length equals 14 residues. Germline V CDR1 and CDR2: MDHEN, SYDVKM. In DNA, the CDR3 is TGTGCCAGCAGTTTTGTGCGGATCAATCAGCCCCAGCATTTT. Residues: CASSFVRINQPQHF.

V and J are TRBV2 and TRBJ1-4; D gene uncertain. Trimming removed 8 bases from V and 8 bases from J, with 9 bases in between. The CDR3 contains 11 residues. Germline V gene sequence: CDR1 SNHLY, CDR2 FYNNEI. The CDR3 region is CASGEGEKLFF. CDR3 DNA: TGTGCCAGCGGGGAGGGCGAAAAACTGTTTTTT.

A remark on this clone: The same CDR3 arises from other DNA sequences in this sample as well. The chain joins TRBV3-1 (or the pseudogene TRBV3-2) to TRBJ1-1, with D hard to call. There are 13 residues in the CDR3. CDR1 is LGHDT and CDR2 is YNNKEL in the germline V gene (reference sequence). V gave up 1 base and J gave up 1 base, with 4 bases separating them. The CDR3 DNA follows: TGTGCCAGCAGCCAAGGAGGGAACACTGAAGCTTTCTTT. Its translation: CASSQGGNTEAFF.

V is TRBV3-1 (or the pseudogene TRBV3-2) and J is TRBJ2-7; D gene unclear. This CDR3 is built from 12 residues. V shed 4 bases and J shed 4 bases, with 8 bases lying between them. CDR1 is LGHDT and CDR2 is YNNKEL in the germline V gene (reference sequence). In DNA form, the CDR3 reads TGTGCCAGCAGCCTGAGGAGTTACGAGCAGTACTTC. Its translation is CASSLRSYEQYF.

This rearrangement joins TRBV7-2 to TRBJ2-5; 9 nucleotides agree with TRBD2. The V segment lost 2 bases and the J segment 3 bases; nucleotides outside the gene matches: 4. Germline V CDR1 and CDR2: SGHTA, FQGNSA. This CDR3 is built from 15 residues. The CDR3 loop reads CASSLFGGREETQYF. In DNA, the CDR3 is TGTGCCAGCAGCTTATTTGGCGGGAGGGAAGAGACCCAGTACTTC.

This chain joins TRBV27 and TRBJ2-3; D uncertain. CDR3 length: 15 residues. V lost 3 bases and J 2 bases, leaving 12 bases between the germline ends. Germline V gene data show CDR1 as MNHEY and CDR2 as SMNVEV (reference sequence). CDR3: CASSFIREDTDTQYF. The CDR3 DNA reads as TGTGCCAGCAGTTTTATCCGTGAGGACACAGATACGCAGTATTTT.

A single count supports this clone. This chain links TRBV6-5 with TRBJ1-5; no definite D call. Per the germline V gene, CDR1 is MNHEY and CDR2 is SVGAGI. The CDR3 runs 13 residues. Trimming took 6 bases from V and 6 from J, leaving 12 bases between them. The CDR3 sequence is CASRTRVGQPQHF. The CDR3, as DNA: TGTGCCAGCAGAACCCGGGTGGGTCAGCCCCAGCATTTT.

The rearrangement links TRBV6-2 or TRBV6-3 to TRBJ1-2; the D is unclear. CDR1 MNHEY and CDR2 SVGEGT come from the germline V gene. The CDR3 runs to 14 residues. Deletions cut 2 bases from V and 1 base from J, with 8 bases between. The CDR3 reads CASSYGLINYGYTF. Written as DNA, the CDR3 is TGTGCCAGCAGTTACGGACTGATTAACTATGGCTACACCTTC.

This chain connects TRBV25-1 to TRBJ1-6; D possibly corresponds to TRBD1 (5 bases). Trimming pared 2 bases from V and 7 bases from J, leaving 18 bases between. From germline, CDR1 is MGHDK and CDR2 SYGVNS. The CDR3 contains 17 residues. The CDR3 protein is CASSEPPSGDFNSPLHF. The CDR3 DNA is TGTGCCAGCAGTGAACCTCCGAGCGGGGACTTCAATTCACCCCTCCACTTT.

J is TRBJ1-1 and V is TRBV9; D uncertain. Trimming cost V 5 bases and J 1 base, with 18 bases left between them. Germline lookup yields CDR1 SGDLS and CDR2 YYNGEE. This CDR3 is built from 16 residues. CDR3 loop: CASSDYPFGSNTEAFF. DNA for the CDR3: TGTGCCAGCAGTGATTACCCCTTCGGGTCGAACACTGAAGCTTTCTTT.

To note about this clone: This sample includes further DNA sequences coding for the same CDR3. This chain connects TRBV6-5 to TRBJ2-3; TRBD1 agrees at 9 bases. J gave up 3 bases and V 6 bases, and 4 bases lay outside the gene matches. The CDR3 is made up of 14 amino acids. Germline V lookup: CDR1 MNHEY, CDR2 SVGAGI. This CDR3 reads CASSRDRATDTQYF. In DNA form, the CDR3 reads TGTGCCAGCAGCCGGGACAGGGCAACAGATACGCAGTATTTT.

The table lists this clone with a count of one. The chain combines TRBV11-3 with TRBJ2-1, with TRBD2 matching 11 bases. Germline loops: CDR1 SGHNT, CDR2 YENEEA. This CDR3 has 16 residues. V was clipped by 2 bases and J by 8 bases; unmatched bases: 8. CDR3 in amino acids: CASSLSSGREGDEQFF. For the CDR3, the DNA is TGTGCCAGCAGCTTAAGTAGCGGGAGGGAGGGTGATGAGCAGTTCTTC.

This rearrangement joins TRBV5-4 to TRBJ1-1; D uncertain. Deletions cut 2 bases from V and 0 bases from J, with 8 bases between. Looked up from germline, CDR1 is SGHNT and CDR2 is YYREEE (reference sequence). CDR3 length: 14 residues. This chain's CDR3 is CASSFEVMNTEAFF. The CDR3 DNA sequence: TGTGCCAGCAGCTTTGAGGTAATGAACACTGAAGCTTTCTTT.

V usage is TRBV10-3 and J usage is TRBJ1-3, with D uncertain. Trimming stripped 10 bases from V and 2 bases from J, with 9 bases between. The germline V gene encodes CDR1 ENHRY and CDR2 SYGVKD. The CDR3 covers 12 residues. CDR3 residues: CATMGAGNTIYF. DNA for the CDR3: TGTGCCACGATGGGCGCTGGAAACACCATATATTTT.

This chain connects TRBV30 to TRBJ1-2; possibly TRBD1 for D (6 bases). The germline V gene encodes CDR1 GTSNPN and CDR2 SVGIG (reference sequence). The V end was cut by 3 bases, the J end by 8 bases, with 16 bases between. The CDR3 sequence is 13 residues long. The CDR3 DNA is TGTGCCTGGAGCAACGCAGGGACATTGGGCTACACCTTC. Translating it yields CAWSNAGTLGYTF.

This clone has only one observation. V gene TRBV10-3 combines with J gene TRBJ2-1; 9 nucleotides line up with TRBD1. Trimming took 6 bases from V and 7 from J; bases not matched to a gene: 4. CDR1 and CDR2 (germline): ENHRY, SYGVKD. CDR3 length: 13 residues. The CDR3 DNA follows: TGTGCCATCAGCGACAGGGGGGAGAATGAGCAGTTCTTC. Protein sequence: CAISDRGENEQFF.

This chain uses TRBV15 with TRBJ2-1, with 7 bases lining up with TRBD2. There are 14 residues in the CDR3. J gave up 6 bases and V 0 bases, and 2 bases lay outside the gene matches. Germline CDR1 and CDR2: LNHNV and YYDKDF (reference sequence). CDR3 DNA: TGTGCCACCAGCAGAGATACGGGGGGCAATGAGCAGTTCTTC. Its translation: CATSRDTGGNEQFF.